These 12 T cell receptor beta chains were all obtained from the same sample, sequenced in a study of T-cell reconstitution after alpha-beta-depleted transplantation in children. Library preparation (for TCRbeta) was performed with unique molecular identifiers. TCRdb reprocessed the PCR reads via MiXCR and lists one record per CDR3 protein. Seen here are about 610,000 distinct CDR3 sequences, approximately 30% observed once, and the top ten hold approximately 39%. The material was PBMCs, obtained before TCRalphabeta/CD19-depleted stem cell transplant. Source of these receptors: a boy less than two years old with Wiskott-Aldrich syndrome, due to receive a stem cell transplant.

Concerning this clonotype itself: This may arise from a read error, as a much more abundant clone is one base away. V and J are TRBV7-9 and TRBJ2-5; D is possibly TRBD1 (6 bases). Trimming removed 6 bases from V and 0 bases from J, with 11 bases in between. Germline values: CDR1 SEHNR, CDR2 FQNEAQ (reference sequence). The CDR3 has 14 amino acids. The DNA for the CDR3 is TGTGCCAGCAGTCCAGGGGAGTACCAAGAGACCCAGTACTTC. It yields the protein CASSPGEYQETQYF.

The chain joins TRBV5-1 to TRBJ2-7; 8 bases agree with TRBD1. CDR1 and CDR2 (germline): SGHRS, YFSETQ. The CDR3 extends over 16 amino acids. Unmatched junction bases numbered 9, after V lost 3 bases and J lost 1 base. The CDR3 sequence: CASSSRTGMGSYEQYF. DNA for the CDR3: TGCGCCAGCAGCTCTAGGACAGGGATGGGATCCTACGAGCAGTACTTC.

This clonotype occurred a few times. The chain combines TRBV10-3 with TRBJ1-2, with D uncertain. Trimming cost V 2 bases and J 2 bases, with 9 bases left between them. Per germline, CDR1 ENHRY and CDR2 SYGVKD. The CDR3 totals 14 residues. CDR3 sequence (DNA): TGTGCCATCAGTGAGGTGTCAGACAACTATGGCTACACCTTC. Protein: CAISEVSDNYGYTF.

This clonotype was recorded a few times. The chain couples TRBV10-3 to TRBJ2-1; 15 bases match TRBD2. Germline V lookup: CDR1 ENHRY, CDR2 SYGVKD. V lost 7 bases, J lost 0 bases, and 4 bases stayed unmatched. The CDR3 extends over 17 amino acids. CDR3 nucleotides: TGTGCCATCACCGGGACTAGCGGGAGGTCCTCCTACAATGAGCAGTTCTTC. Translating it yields CAITGTSGRSSYNEQFF.

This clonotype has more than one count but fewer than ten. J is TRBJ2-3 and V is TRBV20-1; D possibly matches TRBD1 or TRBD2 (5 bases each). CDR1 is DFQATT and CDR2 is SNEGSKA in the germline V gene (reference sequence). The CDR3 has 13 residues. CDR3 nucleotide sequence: TGCAACGGAAGGGACCCTAGCACAGATACGCAGTATTTT. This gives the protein CNGRDPSTDTQYF.

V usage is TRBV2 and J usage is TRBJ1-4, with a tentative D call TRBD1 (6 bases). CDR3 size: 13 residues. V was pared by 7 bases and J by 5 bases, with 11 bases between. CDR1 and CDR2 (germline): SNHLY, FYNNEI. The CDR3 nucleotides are TGTGCCAGCACCTGGGACAAAAATGAAAAACTGTTTTTT. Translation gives CASTWDKNEKLFF.

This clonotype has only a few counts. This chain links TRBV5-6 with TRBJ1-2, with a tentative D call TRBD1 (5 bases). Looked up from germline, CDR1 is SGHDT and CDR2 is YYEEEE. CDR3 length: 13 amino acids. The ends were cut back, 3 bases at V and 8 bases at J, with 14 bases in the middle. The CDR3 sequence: CASSSWGPGGYTF. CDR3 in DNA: TGTGCCAGCAGCTCTTGGGGCCCTGGAGGCTACACCTTC.

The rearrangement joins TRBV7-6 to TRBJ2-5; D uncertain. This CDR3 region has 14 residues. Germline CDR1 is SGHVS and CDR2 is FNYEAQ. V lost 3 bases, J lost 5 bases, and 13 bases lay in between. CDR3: CASSFDWASETQYF. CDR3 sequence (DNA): TGTGCCAGCAGCTTCGATTGGGCCTCGGAGACCCAGTACTTC.

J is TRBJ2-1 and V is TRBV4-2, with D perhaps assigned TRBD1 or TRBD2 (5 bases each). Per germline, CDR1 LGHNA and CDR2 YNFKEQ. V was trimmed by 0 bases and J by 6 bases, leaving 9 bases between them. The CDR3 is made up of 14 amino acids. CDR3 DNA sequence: TGTGCCAGCAGCCAAGAGGGGGTGGTCAATGAGCAGTTCTTC. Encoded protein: CASSQEGVVNEQFF.

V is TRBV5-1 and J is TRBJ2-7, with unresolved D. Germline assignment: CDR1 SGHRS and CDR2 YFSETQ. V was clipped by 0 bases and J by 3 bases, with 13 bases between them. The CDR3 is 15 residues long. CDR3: CASSLGWRRNYEQYF. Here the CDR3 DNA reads TGCGCCAGCAGCTTGGGGTGGCGGCGTAACTACGAGCAGTACTTC.

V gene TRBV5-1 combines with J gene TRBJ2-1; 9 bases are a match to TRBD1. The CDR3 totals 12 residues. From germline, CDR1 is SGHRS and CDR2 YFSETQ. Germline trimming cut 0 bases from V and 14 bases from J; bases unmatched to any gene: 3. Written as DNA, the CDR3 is TGCGCCAGCAGCTTGGCCGACAGGGGGAAGTTCTTC. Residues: CASSLADRGKFF.

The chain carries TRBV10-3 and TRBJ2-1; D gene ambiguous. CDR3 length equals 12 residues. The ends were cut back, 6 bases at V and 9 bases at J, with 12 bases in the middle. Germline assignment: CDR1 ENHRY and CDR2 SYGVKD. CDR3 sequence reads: CAISPAPSEQFF. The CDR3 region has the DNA TGTGCCATCAGCCCCGCTCCGAGTGAGCAGTTCTTC.